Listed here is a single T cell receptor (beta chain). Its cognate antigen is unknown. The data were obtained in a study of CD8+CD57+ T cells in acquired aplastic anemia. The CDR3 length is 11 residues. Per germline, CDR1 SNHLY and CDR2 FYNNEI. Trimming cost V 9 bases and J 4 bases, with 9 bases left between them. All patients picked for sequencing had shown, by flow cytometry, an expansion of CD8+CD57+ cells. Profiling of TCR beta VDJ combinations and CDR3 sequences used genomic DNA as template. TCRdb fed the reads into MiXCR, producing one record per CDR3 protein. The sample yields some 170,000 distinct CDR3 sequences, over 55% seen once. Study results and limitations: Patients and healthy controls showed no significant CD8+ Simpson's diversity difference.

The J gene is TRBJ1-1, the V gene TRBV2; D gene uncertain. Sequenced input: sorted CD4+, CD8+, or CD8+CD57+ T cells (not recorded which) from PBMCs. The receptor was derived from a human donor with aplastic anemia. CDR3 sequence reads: CARGTPTEAFF. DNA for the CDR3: TGTGCCAGGGGCACCCCCACTGAAGCTTTCTTT.